The next 3 T cell receptor beta chains were all read from a single sample in a study of CXCR3-negative and CXCR3-positive naive CD8 T cells. These TCRs are of unknown antigen specificity. Study-wide results and caveats: Hydrophobicity of TRB CDR3s was greater in CXCR3-positive naive cells than in CXCR3-negative naive cells.

The TRB libraries of cDNA were built by UMI-labeled 5' RACE. One entry per CDR3 protein, without DNA, is what TCRdb gives after re-calling the 5' RACE reads. The sample table sets out around 63,000 distinct CDR3 sequences. The sequencing input was naive CXCR3+ CD8+ T cells from blood. The subset denotes: CD45RO-CCR7+CD27+CD95- naive CD8+ T cells expressing CXCR3 (TNR3+). The receptors were gathered from a human donor in good health. Some clones in this sample may be carry-over from other donors' samples.

The V call is TRBV12-3 or TRBV12-4, the J call TRBJ2-1; TCRdb returns TRBD1, unconfirmable since there is no DNA. The length of the CDR3 is 15 residues. The CDR3 spells CASSLVAGYYNEQFF.

The chain combines TRBV7-9 with TRBJ2-3; TCRdb's assignment of TRBD2 cannot be checked, as there is no DNA. The germline V gene has CDR1 SEHNR and CDR2 FQNEAQ (reference sequence). The CDR3 totals 14 residues. CDR3 sequence: CASSWDSPGSTQYF.

The CDR3 spells CASSLKGGDEQYF. The chain joins TRBV7-6 to TRBJ2-7; the TRBD2 assignment by TCRdb is unverifiable without DNA. Germline CDR1 reads SGHVS; CDR2 reads FNYEAQ. The CDR3 spans 13 residues.